Shown below are 15 T cell receptor beta chains from a single sample sequenced in a study of blood T cell repertoires in COVID-19. Measured with immunoSEQ multiplex PCR; TCRdb has only the in-frame clones, and not every one. The sample has a few hundred thousand clones; around nine tenths are singletons. The sequenced material came from peripheral blood. The source of these receptors is a man in his fifties or sixties with COVID-19, enrolled during active disease.

This clone was detected only once. The genes are TRBV6-5 and TRBJ2-1; the D gene is possibly TRBD2 (6 bases). This CDR3 has 13 residues. V was trimmed by 10 bases and J by 2 bases, leaving 12 bases between them. Germline CDR1 is MNHEY and CDR2 is SVGAGI. CDR3 loop: CATGDPPYNEQFF. The CDR3 DNA sequence: TGTGCCACGGGGGACCCCCCCTACAATGAGCAGTTCTTC.

This clone was picked up one time. The chain couples TRBV11-2 to TRBJ2-3, with 9 positions matching TRBD1. Germline CDR1 is SGHAT and CDR2 is FQNNGV. This CDR3 comprises 16 residues. Trimming took 3 bases from V and 3 from J; bases not matched to a gene: 7. The CDR3: CASSFPPGQGTDTQYF. CDR3 sequence (DNA): TGTGCCAGCAGCTTTCCCCCGGGACAGGGAACAGATACGCAGTATTTT.

The rearrangement joins TRBV7-8 to TRBJ1-5, with D tentatively TRBD1 (5 bases). This CDR3 has 16 amino acids. Germline assignment: CDR1 SGHVS and CDR2 FQNEAQ. V was trimmed by 1 base and J by 1 base, leaving 11 bases between them. In DNA, the CDR3 is TGTGCCAGCAGCTTAGAAGGGGCGAACAGCAATCAGCCCCAGCATTTT. Residues: CASSLEGANSNQPQHF.

J is TRBJ2-1 and V is TRBV5-1, with 11 nucleotides matching TRBD1. Unmatched junction bases numbered 8, after V lost 5 bases and J lost 7 bases. This CDR3 has 15 residues. Germline V gives CDR1 SGHRS, CDR2 YFSETQ. CDR3 protein: CASREGTGGRNEQFF. The CDR3 DNA is TGCGCCAGCAGGGAGGGGACAGGGGGAAGGAATGAGCAGTTCTTC.

This clone has only one observation. The chain joins TRBV18 to TRBJ1-4, with D perhaps TRBD1 (5 bases). The germline gives CDR1 KGHSH, CDR2 LQKENI. The CDR3 covers 19 residues. V gave up 0 bases and J gave up 0 bases, with 17 bases separating them. CDR3 DNA sequence: TGTGCCAGCTCACCACCCCCGCAGGGCGGTTTGGCAACTAATGAAAAACTGTTTTTT. The encoded protein is CASSPPPQGGLATNEKLFF.

The rearrangement joins TRBV18 to TRBJ2-2; 11 nucleotides match TRBD1. Trimming took 1 base from V and 3 from J; bases not matched to a gene: 4. Germline assignment: CDR1 KGHSH and CDR2 LQKENI. This CDR3 has 17 amino acids. The CDR3 sequence: CASSPLEGQGDTGELFF. The DNA of the CDR3 is TGTGCCAGCTCACCACTCGAGGGACAGGGGGACACCGGGGAGCTGTTTTTT.

The CDR3 DNA reads as TGTGCCAGCAGACTAACAGGGAGCGTAAACCCAAGTGACACAGATACGCAGTATTTT. The encoded protein is CASRLTGSVNPSDTDTQYF. This chain joins TRBV7-3 and TRBJ2-3, with TRBD1 as a possible D gene (6 bases). Looked up from germline, CDR1 is SGHTA and CDR2 is FQGTGA. The CDR3 is 19 residues long. V was trimmed by 6 bases and J by 2 bases, leaving 27 bases between them.

This chain joins TRBV7-9 and TRBJ1-4, with TRBD1 as a possible D gene (5 bases). The V and J ends lost 1 base and 6 bases respectively, with 18 bases between them. The germline gives CDR1 SEHNR, CDR2 FQNEAQ (reference sequence). The CDR3 consists of 17 residues. CDR3 residues: CASSLVPFQGQDEKLFF. The CDR3 region has the DNA TGTGCCAGCAGCTTAGTACCGTTCCAGGGTCAGGATGAAAAACTGTTTTTT. The variable domain in full, completed from reference TRBV7-9 and TRBJ1-4, reads DTGVSQNPRHKITKRGQNVTFRCDPISEHNRLYWYRQTLGQGPEFLTYFQNEAQLEKSRLLSDRFSAERPKGSFSTLEIQRTEQGDSAMYLCASSLVPFQGQDEKLFFGSGTQLSVL.

With regard to this clone: An end of the junction differs from the germline gene, which may be a read error. The rearrangement joins TRBV7-7 to TRBJ2-5; 16 positions match TRBD2. CDR3 length: 17 amino acids. Germline CDR1 SSHAT, CDR2 FNYEAQ (reference sequence). CDR3 DNA: TGTGCTAGCAGCTCGGGACTAGCGGGAGGGCCAGTAGAGACCCAGTACTTC. Amino acid sequence: CASSSGLAGGPVETQYF.

V and J are TRBV7-8 and TRBJ1-5, with D hard to call. V was trimmed by 2 bases and J by 3 bases, leaving 8 bases between them. The CDR3 totals 14 residues. Germline V gene data show CDR1 as SGHVS and CDR2 as FQNEAQ. Written as DNA, the CDR3 is TGTGCCAGCAGCTTACGACGGGTCAATCAGCCCCAGCATTTT. Encoded protein: CASSLRRVNQPQHF.

CDR3 bases: TGCGCCAGCAGCCAGTTTCCAGGTAACTCTGGAAACACCATATATTTT. Amino acid sequence: CASSQFPGNSGNTIYF. This chain connects TRBV4-3 to TRBJ1-3; D gene ambiguous. Germline CDR1 reads LGHNA; CDR2 reads YSLEER. The V end lost 3 bases, the J end lost 0 bases, and 12 bases lay between the germline ends. There are 16 residues in the CDR3.

The chain has TRBV18 and TRBJ1-4, with D maybe TRBD1 (6 bases). V gave up 3 bases and J gave up 4 bases, with 15 bases separating them. This CDR3 comprises 16 residues. Germline V gives CDR1 KGHSH, CDR2 LQKENI. CDR3 sequence: CASSPTGGGVNEKLFF. The CDR3 region has the DNA TGTGCCAGCTCACCTACTGGCGGGGGCGTTAATGAAAAACTGTTTTTT.

This rearrangement joins TRBV29-1 to TRBJ2-5, with 9 bases identical to TRBD1. The CDR3 is 15 amino acids. The germline CDR1 and CDR2 sequences are SQVTM and ANQGSEA. Trimming at V came to 2 bases and at J to 5 bases, leaving 9 bases not matched to a gene. This CDR3 reads CSVETPGQGGETQYF. The CDR3 DNA is TGCAGCGTTGAAACCCCGGGACAGGGAGGGGAGACCCAGTACTTC. The full variable domain, completed using reference TRBV29-1 and TRBJ2-5, is SAVISQKPSRDICQRGTSLTIQCQVDSQVTMMFWYRQQPGQSLTLIATANQGSEATYESGFVIDKFPISRPNLTFSTLTVSNMSPEDSSIYLCSVETPGQGGETQYFGPGTRLLVL.

The chain links TRBV4-2 to TRBJ2-3; TRBD2 aligns across 8 bases. There are 19 residues in the CDR3. Germline assignment: CDR1 LGHNA and CDR2 YNFKEQ. With 3 bases clipped from V and 6 bases from J, the junction kept 20 bases outside the gene matches. CDR3: CASSQRPLRGGLWLDTQYF. CDR3 sequence (DNA): TGTGCCAGCAGCCAGAGACCACTACGGGGGGGGCTTTGGTTGGATACGCAGTATTTT.

The chain's CDR3 is CASSRPGGGGTGELFF. The CDR3 DNA is TGTGCCAGTAGTAGGCCAGGGGGCGGGGGCACCGGGGAGCTGTTTTTT. This rearrangement joins TRBV19 to TRBJ2-2; possible D gene TRBD1, 8 bases. The V gene lost 4 bases and the J gene lost 4 bases, with 16 bases spanning the gap. CDR1 is LNHDA, CDR2 SQIVND, per germline (reference sequence). The CDR3 is made up of 16 amino acids.